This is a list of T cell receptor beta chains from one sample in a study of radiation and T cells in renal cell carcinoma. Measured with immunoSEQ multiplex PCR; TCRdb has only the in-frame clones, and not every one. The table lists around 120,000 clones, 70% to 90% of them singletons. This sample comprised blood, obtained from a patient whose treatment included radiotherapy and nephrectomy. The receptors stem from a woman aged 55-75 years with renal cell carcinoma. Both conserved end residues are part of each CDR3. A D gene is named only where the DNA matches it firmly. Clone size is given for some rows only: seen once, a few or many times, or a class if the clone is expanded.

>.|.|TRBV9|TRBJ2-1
CASSPRRAAHNEQFF
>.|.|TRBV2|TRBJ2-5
CASRAGYQYF
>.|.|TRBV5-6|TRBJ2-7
CASSLAGHEQYF
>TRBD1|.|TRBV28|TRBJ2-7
CASSTNLDREYEQYF
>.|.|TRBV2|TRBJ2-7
CASVPRQASIPDYEQYF
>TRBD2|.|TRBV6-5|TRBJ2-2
CASSYVAGNTGELFF
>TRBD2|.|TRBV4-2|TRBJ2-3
CASSQDPSGGRDTQYF
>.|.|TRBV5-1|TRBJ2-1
CASSVRTPRGREQFF
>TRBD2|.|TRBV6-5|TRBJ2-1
CASSPWRGRNNEQFF
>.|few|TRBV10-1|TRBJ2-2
CASSDPSGPGELFF
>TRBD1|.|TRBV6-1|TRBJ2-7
CASQGDSYEQYF
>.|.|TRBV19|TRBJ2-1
CASSKLQGPSSYNEQFF
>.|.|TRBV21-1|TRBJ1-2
CASSNQGGDYGYTF
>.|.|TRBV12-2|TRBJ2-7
CASRLSPPRREQDEQYF
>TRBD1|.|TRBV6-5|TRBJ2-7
CAGGQGAYEQYF
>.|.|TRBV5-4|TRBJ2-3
CASSLTVGGSITDTQYF
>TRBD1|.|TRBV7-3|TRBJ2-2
CASSRTGNLGTGELFF
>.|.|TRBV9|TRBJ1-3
CASSVGSSAAGNTIYF
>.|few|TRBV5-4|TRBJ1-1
CASSLGQGGTTEAFF
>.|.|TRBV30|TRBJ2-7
CAWSVLEVGYEQYF
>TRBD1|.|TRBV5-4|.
CASSLGDREYEQYF
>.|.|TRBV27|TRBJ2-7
CASSLTDSYEQYF
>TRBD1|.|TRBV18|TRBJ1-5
CASSPGPGGLNQPQHF
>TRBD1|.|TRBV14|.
CARVRTGFHEQYF
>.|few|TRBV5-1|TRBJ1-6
CASSLSGAGSPLHF
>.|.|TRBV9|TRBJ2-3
CASSATFSGGRKDTQYF
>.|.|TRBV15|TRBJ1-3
CATSRDKGAFTIYF
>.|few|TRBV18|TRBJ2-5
CASSPLSPGSQETQYF
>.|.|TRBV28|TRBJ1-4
CASSLVAGPNEKLFF
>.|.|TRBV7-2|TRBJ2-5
CASSFTGTQYF